This T cell receptor (beta chain) was identified during a study of blood T cell repertoires in COVID-19. In the study overall: Nucleic acid was either cDNA or gDNA, and it came from T cells, B-cell-depleted T cells, or PBMCs.

Per the study methods: How many nucleated cells were present was estimated from reference gene primer amplification. Repertoires were generated with immunoSEQ multiplex PCR, while TCRdb's copy carries only in-frame clones and drops some. That table furnishes V, J and clone size, whereas the DNA furnished D and trimming. The sample holds a few hundred thousand clones; 70% to 90% are singletons and the top ten take around a tenth. Cohort assignment relied on participant-reported clinical history. Trimming left V 3 bases short and J 5 bases short, with 12 bases between. Germline V gene lookup returns CDR1 SNHLY and CDR2 FYNNEI. The CDR3 loop spans 14 amino acids.

The V call is TRBV2, the J call TRBJ2-3; D might be TRBD1 (6 bases). Material for sequencing was PBMCs or T cells enriched from blood (not recorded which). The origin of this receptor is a man aged 35-49 years who had recovered from COVID-19. The chain's CDR3 is CASSDQTGGDTQYF. In DNA form, the CDR3 reads TGTGCCAGCAGTGATCAGACAGGTGGAGATACGCAGTATTTT. The full variable domain, rest sourced from reference TRBV2 and TRBJ2-3, is EPEVTQTPSHQVTQMGQEVILRCVPISNHLYFYWYRQILGQKVEFLVSFYNNEISEKSEIFDDQFSVERPDGSNFTLKIRSTKLEDSAMYFCASSDQTGGDTQYFGPGTRLTVL.